The text below deals with one T cell receptor (beta chain). These data belong to a study of T cell changes during pregnancy in multiple sclerosis. Some clones are missing from TCRdb's copy, which holds only in-frame ones; the method was immunoSEQ multiplex PCR. Here the sample spans fewer than 75,000 clones, more than 85% being singletons. CDR3 length: 16 residues. Germline V gene lookup returns CDR1 SGHTA and CDR2 FQGTGA. After removal of 3 bases from V and 3 bases from J, the junction contained 6 bases not matched to a gene. This chain links TRBV7-3 with TRBJ2-2; TRBD2 agrees at 8 bases. The sequence derives from a female donor with multiple sclerosis, enrolled in a pregnancy study. The sequenced sample was peripheral blood, obtained in the first trimester of pregnancy. Here the CDR3 DNA reads TGTGCCAGCAGCTTTGGGGTAGCGGGATACACCGGGGAGCTGTTTTTT. Its translation is CASSFGVAGYTGELFF. The variable domain in full, with the rest retrieved from reference TRBV7-3 and TRBJ2-2, is GAGVSQTPSNKVTEKGKYVELRCDPISGHTALYWYRQSLGQGPEFLIYFQGTGAADDSGLPNDRFFAVRPEGSVSTLKIQRTERGDSAVYLCASSFGVAGYTGELFFGEGSRLTVL.